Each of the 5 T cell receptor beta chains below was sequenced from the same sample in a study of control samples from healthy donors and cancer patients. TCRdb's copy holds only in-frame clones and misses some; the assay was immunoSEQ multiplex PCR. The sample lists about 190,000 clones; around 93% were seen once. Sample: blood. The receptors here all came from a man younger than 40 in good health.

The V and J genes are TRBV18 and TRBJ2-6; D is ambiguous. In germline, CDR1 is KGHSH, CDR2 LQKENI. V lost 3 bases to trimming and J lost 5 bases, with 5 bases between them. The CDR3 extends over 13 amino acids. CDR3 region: CASSPARANVLTF. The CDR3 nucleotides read TGTGCCAGCTCACCCGCGCGGGCCAACGTCCTGACTTTC.

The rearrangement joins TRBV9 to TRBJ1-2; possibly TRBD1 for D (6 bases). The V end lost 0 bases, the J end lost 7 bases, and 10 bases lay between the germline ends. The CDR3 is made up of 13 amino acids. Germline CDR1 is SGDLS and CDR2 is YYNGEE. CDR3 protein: CASSVEGVGGYTF. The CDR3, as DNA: TGTGCCAGCAGCGTAGAGGGGGTGGGTGGCTACACCTTC.

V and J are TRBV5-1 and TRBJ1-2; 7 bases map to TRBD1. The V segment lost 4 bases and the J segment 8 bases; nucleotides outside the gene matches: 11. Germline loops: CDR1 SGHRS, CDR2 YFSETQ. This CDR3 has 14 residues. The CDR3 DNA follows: TGCGCCAGCAGCCAAACAGGGGACCCTATAGGCTACACCTTC. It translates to CASSQTGDPIGYTF.

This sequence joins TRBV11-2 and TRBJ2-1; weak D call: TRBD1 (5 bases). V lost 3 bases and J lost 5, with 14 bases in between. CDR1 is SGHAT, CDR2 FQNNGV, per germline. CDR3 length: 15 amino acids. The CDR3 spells CASSFDWGQNNEQFF. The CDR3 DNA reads TGTGCCAGCAGCTTCGACTGGGGCCAGAACAATGAGCAGTTCTTC.

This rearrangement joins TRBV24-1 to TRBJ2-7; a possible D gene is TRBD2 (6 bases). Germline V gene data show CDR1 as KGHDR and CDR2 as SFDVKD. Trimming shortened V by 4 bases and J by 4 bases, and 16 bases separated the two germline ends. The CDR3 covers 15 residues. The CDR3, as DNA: TGTGCCACCAGTGACCCCGGACATGGGACTTACGAGCAGTACTTC. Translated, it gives CATSDPGHGTYEQYF.